Sequencing of this TCR beta chain was carried out in a study of control samples from healthy donors and cancer patients. Libraries were prepared by immunoSEQ multiplex PCR; TCRdb keeps only in-frame clonotypes and omits some of them. Of about 140,000 clones in the sample, about nine tenths were seen once. Sequenced sample: blood. The TCR was taken from a man aged 25-45 years in good health.

The CDR3 bases are TGTGCCAGCTCACCACTGTCGCGCCCGAACACCGGGGAGCTGTTTTTT. This codes for CASSPLSRPNTGELFF. The V gene is TRBV18, the J gene TRBJ2-2; D gene unclear. Germline loops: CDR1 KGHSH, CDR2 LQKENI. V gave up 1 base and J gave up 0 bases, with 9 bases separating them. This CDR3 has 16 residues.